The 32 T cell receptor beta chains below all came from one sample that was sequenced in a study of blood T cell repertoires in COVID-19. Assay: immunoSEQ multiplex PCR; the TCRdb copy retains only in-frame clones and omits some. This sample has 180,000 or so clones, with around 83% found just once. Material for sequencing was PBMCs or T cells enriched from blood (not recorded which). The receptor source for this set is a woman in her forties or fifties in a cohort exposed to, infected with or recovered from COVID-19 (not recorded which).

This clone was detected only once. The V gene is TRBV5-1, the J gene TRBJ2-5; D might be TRBD2 (6 bases). The germline V gene encodes CDR1 SGHRS and CDR2 YFSETQ. V was trimmed by 3 bases and J by 2 bases, leaving 11 bases between them. The CDR3 extends over 14 amino acids. For the CDR3, the DNA is TGCGCCAGCAGCTGGGGACTCGGGCAAGAGACCCAGTACTTC. Its protein is CASSWGLGQETQYF.

The V gene is TRBV19, the J gene TRBJ1-2; D is unresolved. V dropped 9 bases and J dropped 4 bases, with 21 bases sitting between them. Germline V gives CDR1 LNHDA, CDR2 SQIVND (reference sequence). The CDR3 extends over 15 amino acids. CDR3 region: CASQSGAADFYGYTF. CDR3 DNA sequence: TGTGCCAGCCAGTCGGGAGCTGCGGACTTCTATGGCTACACCTTC. The complete variable domain, with remaining parts taken from reference TRBV19 and TRBJ1-2, reads DGGITQSPKYLFRKEGQNVTLSCEQNLNHDAMYWYRQDPGQGLRLIYYSQIVNDFQKGDIAEGYSVSREKKESFPLTVTSAQKNPTAFYLCASQSGAADFYGYTFGSGTRLTVV.

The chain joins TRBV5-1 to TRBJ2-1; TRBD2 matches at 14 bases. V lost 4 bases to trimming and J lost 3 bases; unmatched junction nucleotides: 6. Germline V gives CDR1 SGHRS, CDR2 YFSETQ. CDR3 length: 17 residues. Here the CDR3 reads CASSLGTSGSNYNEQFF. CDR3 bases: TGCGCCAGCAGCCTAGGGACTAGCGGGAGCAACTACAATGAGCAGTTCTTC.

CDR3 loop: CASSFLGITSNYGYTF. As DNA, the CDR3 is TGTGCCAGCAGTTTTCTCGGTATCACCTCTAACTATGGCTACACCTTC. The chain couples TRBV27 to TRBJ1-2; D is undetermined. CDR1 and CDR2 (germline): MNHEY, SMNVEV (reference sequence). V was pared by 3 bases and J by 0 bases, with 14 bases between. The CDR3 is made up of 16 amino acids.

The chain combines TRBV28 with TRBJ2-7; the D gene is possibly TRBD1 (5 bases). This CDR3 is 15 amino acids long. Trimming pared 5 bases from V and 0 bases from J, leaving 14 bases between. CDR1 is MDHEN, CDR2 SYDVKM, per germline. CDR3 DNA sequence: TGTGCCAGCAGTCGCCAGGGAAGAACCTCCTACGAGCAGTACTTC. It specifies CASSRQGRTSYEQYF.

J is TRBJ2-7 and V is TRBV24-1; no reliable D call. The CDR3 covers 11 residues. Germline CDR1 KGHDR, CDR2 SFDVKD. The V gene lost 9 bases and the J gene lost 5 bases, with 10 bases spanning the gap. The CDR3 DNA sequence: TGTGCCACCCCGGGTATCGACGAGCAGTACTTC. It specifies CATPGIDEQYF.

This chain uses TRBV28 with TRBJ2-1; 9 nucleotides line up with TRBD2. This CDR3 region has 12 residues. Germline V gene data show CDR1 as MDHEN and CDR2 as SYDVKM. The junction had 3 bases not matched to a gene; V was cut back by 5 bases and J by 10 bases. DNA for the CDR3: TGTGCCAGCAGTGCGAGCGGGAGGGAGCAGTTCTTC. This encodes CASSASGREQFF.

This clone occurred a few times. The V call is TRBV6-4, the J call TRBJ2-1; 7 bases are a match to TRBD1. Looked up from germline, CDR1 is MRHNA and CDR2 is SNTAGT. V shed 2 bases, J shed 1 base, and the junction held 2 bases outside the gene matches. This CDR3 is built from 15 residues. The CDR3 here is CASSDPTGSYNEQFF. CDR3 sequence (DNA): TGTGCCAGCAGTGACCCGACAGGGTCCTACAATGAGCAGTTCTTC.

This clone was picked up one time. The CDR3: CASSLDSQSTDTQYF. The DNA for the CDR3 is TGTGCCAGCAGCTTAGACAGCCAAAGCACAGATACGCAGTATTTT. The rearrangement links TRBV7-8 to TRBJ2-3; no definite D call. This CDR3 region has 15 residues. Trimming shortened V by 1 base and J by 0 bases, and 8 bases separated the two germline ends. CDR1 and CDR2 from the germline V gene are SGHVS and FQNEAQ.

This CDR3 reads CASSLRRNRGLTGELFF. The CDR3 DNA reads as TGTGCCAGCAGCTTACGGCGTAACAGGGGGCTTACCGGGGAGCTGTTTTTT. The chain couples TRBV7-2 to TRBJ2-2; 9 positions match TRBD1. There are 17 residues in the CDR3. The junction had 9 bases not matched to a gene; V was cut back by 2 bases and J by 5 bases. Germline CDR1 is SGHTA and CDR2 is FQGNSA.

The chain carries TRBV11-2 and TRBJ2-7; D call uncertain. CDR1 and CDR2 (germline): SGHAT, FQNNGV. Trimming shortened V by 1 base and J by 3 bases, and 10 bases separated the two germline ends. The CDR3 is 14 amino acids. The CDR3 loop reads CASSLVLTDYEQYF. The CDR3 DNA follows: TGTGCCAGCAGCTTAGTACTCACAGACTACGAGCAGTACTTC.

The rearrangement uses TRBV6-6 and TRBJ1-2; D may be TRBD1 (6 bases). CDR3 length: 15 amino acids. Germline V CDR1 and CDR2: MNHNY, SVGAGI (reference sequence). V was shortened by 2 bases and J by 4 bases, with 14 bases between the two germline ends. CDR3 sequence: CASSYRTGFGYGYTF. In DNA, the CDR3 is TGTGCCAGCAGTTACCGAACAGGGTTCGGCTATGGCTACACCTTC.

The chain recombines TRBV29-1 with TRBJ2-7; 13 bases agree with TRBD2. The J segment lost 6 bases and the V segment lost 3 bases, leaving 8 bases of the junction unmatched. This CDR3 comprises 15 residues. CDR1 is SQVTM and CDR2 is ANQGSEA in the germline V gene. CDR3 residues: CSVDLGLAGSGEQYF. The CDR3 DNA reads TGCAGCGTTGATTTGGGACTAGCGGGATCTGGCGAGCAGTACTTC.

The chain employs TRBV11-3 and TRBJ1-1; 7 nucleotides line up with TRBD1. V lost 5 bases, J lost 3 bases, and 6 bases stayed unmatched. Germline assignment: CDR1 SGHNT and CDR2 YENEEA. This CDR3 spans 14 amino acids. The chain's CDR3 is CASSARGKDTEAFF. The CDR3 bases are TGTGCCAGCAGCGCCAGGGGGAAGGACACTGAAGCTTTCTTT.

This clone was picked up a small number of times. This sequence joins TRBV9 and TRBJ1-2; 10 bases fit TRBD1. CDR1 and CDR2 from the germline V gene are SGDLS and YYNGEE. V was clipped by 2 bases and J by 2 bases; unmatched bases: 3. The length of the CDR3 is 15 residues. The CDR3 loop reads CASSVAGQGNYGYTF. The CDR3 nucleotides read TGTGCCAGCAGCGTCGCGGGACAGGGGAACTATGGCTACACCTTC.

The CDR3 reads CASSYLSGAGTGELFF. The CDR3 DNA reads as TGTGCCAGCAGTTACCTTAGCGGGGCCGGCACCGGGGAGCTGTTTTTT. J is TRBJ2-2 and V is TRBV6-5; 8 nucleotides align to TRBD2. V lost 2 bases and J lost 4; bases outside the gene matches: 6. Germline V CDR1 and CDR2: MNHEY, SVGAGI. The CDR3 totals 16 residues.

The gene calls are TRBV4-1 and TRBJ2-1; D gene unclear. Per the germline V gene, CDR1 is MGHRA and CDR2 is YSYEKL. The CDR3 runs 14 residues. Trimming took 1 base from V and 4 from J, leaving 8 bases between them. In DNA, the CDR3 is TGCGCCAGCAGCCAAGTTCAGACTTACAATGAGCAGTTCTTC. As protein: CASSQVQTYNEQFF.

This clone was seen ten or more times. The rearrangement joins TRBV10-2 to TRBJ2-7; possibly TRBD2 for D (6 bases). Trimming cost V 2 bases and J 1 base, with 15 bases left between them. Per the germline V gene, CDR1 is WSHSY and CDR2 is SAAADI. The CDR3 has 16 amino acids. The CDR3 region has the DNA TGCGCCAGCAGTGAGCCGGGAGTACGCCTGTCCTACGAGCAGTACTTC. As protein: CASSEPGVRLSYEQYF.

The chain couples TRBV9 to TRBJ1-4; D ambiguous. The CDR3 length is 14 residues. Germline values: CDR1 SGDLS, CDR2 YYNGEE. V was trimmed by 4 bases and J by 7 bases, leaving 14 bases between them. As DNA, the CDR3 is TGTGCCAGCAGCCCTCGCGCGGCCCGTGAAAAACTGTTTTTT. This codes for CASSPRAAREKLFF.

V is TRBV7-2 and J is TRBJ1-2; 8 positions agree with TRBD1. From germline, CDR1 is SGHTA and CDR2 FQGNSA. V shed 6 bases and J 0 bases; nucleotides not matched to a gene: 6. This CDR3 is 15 amino acids long. CDR3 residues: CASRPAGQANYGYTF. CDR3 sequence (DNA): TGTGCCAGCAGACCTGCGGGACAGGCTAACTATGGCTACACCTTC.

The chain couples TRBV5-5 to TRBJ2-1; 11 nucleotides match TRBD2. This CDR3 comprises 15 residues. Per the germline V gene, CDR1 is SGHKS and CDR2 is YYEKEE (reference sequence). With V trimmed by 2 bases and J by 7 bases, 5 bases remained unmatched. As DNA, the CDR3 is TGTGCCAGCAGCTTCGTCCGGACTAGCGGGAATGAGCAGTTCTTC. Translating it yields CASSFVRTSGNEQFF.

The chain couples TRBV19 to TRBJ1-2; D is unresolved. CDR1 is LNHDA and CDR2 is SQIVND in the germline V gene (reference sequence). This CDR3 region has 15 residues. Trimming pared 5 bases from V and 6 bases from J, leaving 19 bases between. CDR3 nucleotide sequence: TGTGCCAGTAGTGATCCGGGGTCCCATTTCGATGGCTACACCTTC. This translates into CASSDPGSHFDGYTF.

This rearrangement joins TRBV24-1 to TRBJ1-5, with 11 bases that match TRBD1. The CDR3 covers 14 residues. V gave up 9 bases and J gave up 4 bases; unmatched junction bases: 4. The V gene's germline CDR1 is KGHDR and CDR2 SFDVKD. DNA of the CDR3: TGTGCCACCGGGGGGACAGGGGGTAATCAGCCCCAGCATTTT. This gives the protein CATGGTGGNQPQHF.

This clone is a singleton in its sample. The CDR3 is CAISDSRTEAFF. As DNA, the CDR3 is TGTGCCATCAGTGATAGCCGCACTGAAGCTTTCTTT. The chain is built from TRBV10-3 and TRBJ1-1, with D hard to call. V was clipped by 3 bases and J by 4 bases, with 6 bases between them. Germline CDR1 reads ENHRY; CDR2 reads SYGVKD. The CDR3 has 12 residues.

This clone was seen only a few times. The gene calls are TRBV6-6 and TRBJ2-1; TRBD2 is a possible D gene (6 bases). The CDR3 is 19 amino acids. V was shortened by 6 bases and J by 7 bases, with 31 bases between the two germline ends. Germline values: CDR1 MNHNY, CDR2 SVGAGI (reference sequence). The DNA for the CDR3 is TGTGCCAGCAGGCGACTAACCTTATACCAGGGAGGAGATAGTAATGAGCAGTTCTTC. It specifies CASRRLTLYQGGDSNEQFF.

The chain joins TRBV19 to TRBJ1-2, with 7 bases lining up with TRBD1. The V gene's germline CDR1 is LNHDA and CDR2 SQIVND (reference sequence). Trimming at V came to 11 bases and at J to 6 bases, leaving 12 bases not matched to a gene. This CDR3 has 13 amino acids. The CDR3 loop is CAARGGQGDGYTF. The CDR3, as DNA: TGTGCCGCACGAGGAGGGCAGGGGGATGGCTACACCTTC. The variable domain in full, completed from reference TRBV19 and TRBJ1-2, reads DGGITQSPKYLFRKEGQNVTLSCEQNLNHDAMYWYRQDPGQGLRLIYYSQIVNDFQKGDIAEGYSVSREKKESFPLTVTSAQKNPTAFYLCAARGGQGDGYTFGSGTRLTVV.

The chain recombines TRBV7-2 with TRBJ2-4; TRBD2 agrees at 11 bases. The CDR3 consists of 17 residues. From germline, CDR1 is SGHTA and CDR2 FQGNSA. The V segment lost 5 bases and the J segment 3 bases; nucleotides outside the gene matches: 9. The CDR3 here is CASSLPGLAVGKNIQYF. CDR3 nucleotides: TGTGCCAGCAGCCTACCGGGACTAGCGGTTGGCAAAAACATTCAGTACTTC.

This chain links TRBV11-1 with TRBJ2-5; tentatively, D is TRBD1 (5 bases). From germline, CDR1 is SGHAT and CDR2 FQDESV (reference sequence). There are 14 residues in the CDR3. The V end lost 1 base, the J end lost 5 bases, and 11 bases lay between the germline ends. The CDR3 sequence: CASSLGQGVETQYF. DNA of the CDR3: TGTGCCAGCAGCTTAGGGCAGGGTGTCGAGACCCAGTACTTC.

The chain uses TRBV25-1 and TRBJ1-4; 10 positions match TRBD1. The V gene's germline CDR1 is MGHDK and CDR2 SYGVNS. The CDR3 loop spans 16 amino acids. Trimming at V came to 3 bases and at J to 8 bases, leaving 9 bases not matched to a gene. The CDR3 DNA follows: TGTGCCAGCAGTGATGCCGGACAGGGGGTTTTGGAAAAACTGTTTTTT. The encoded protein is CASSDAGQGVLEKLFF.

This clone has just one count. CDR3 region: CATQGGDTDTQYF. The CDR3 bases are TGTGCCACCCAGGGAGGGGACACAGATACGCAGTATTTT. The chain carries TRBV10-3 and TRBJ2-3; 7 bases fit TRBD2. V trimming: 10 bases; J trimming: 2 bases; junction bases outside the gene matches: 6. The CDR3 loop spans 13 amino acids. Germline V CDR1 and CDR2: ENHRY, SYGVKD.

The V call is TRBV4-3, the J call TRBJ1-2; D is unresolved. Germline V gene sequence: CDR1 LGHNA, CDR2 YSLEER. This CDR3 spans 14 amino acids. Trimming pared 0 bases from V and 7 bases from J, leaving 12 bases between. CDR3 region: CASSQDRGSVGYTF. In nucleotides, the CDR3 is TGCGCCAGCAGCCAAGATCGAGGATCGGTTGGCTACACCTTC.

This chain joins TRBV6-6 and TRBJ2-1; the match to TRBD2 covers 9 bases. With V trimmed by 5 bases and J by 14 bases, 13 bases remained unmatched. The CDR3 runs 14 residues. CDR1 is MNHNY and CDR2 is SVGAGI in the germline V gene (reference sequence). This chain's CDR3 is CASSQTQIAGEEFF. The CDR3, as DNA: TGTGCCAGCAGTCAGACCCAAATAGCGGGAGAAGAGTTCTTC.